Listed here is a single T cell receptor beta chain. Its antigen is unidentified. The sample belongs to a study of cytotoxic CD8 clonotypes in ibrutinib-treated CLL. Study-wide findings and caveats: Clonality increased at ibrutinib response and stayed stable in sustained remission. At progression, however, it fell back toward baseline. Clonality measured at baseline exceeded age-matched healthy donors, tracking circulating CD8+ T-cell counts.

Frozen PBMC stocks contributed 2 to 2.5 micrograms of genomic DNA to the TCR beta libraries. T cells were sequenced at a targeted depth of 1 in 200,000 to 1 in 1 million. Clones were sequenced by immunoSEQ multiplex PCR, and TCRdb holds only the in-frame ones, with some missing. This repertoire shows more than 200,000 clones, just under 80% found once; its top ten account for 9.5% to 12%. Germline-derived CDR1 and CDR2 are KGHSH and LQKENI. Trimming removed 6 bases at V and 4 bases at J, with 27 bases between. The CDR3 extends over 18 amino acids. The material sequenced was PBMCs, taken after 12 months of ibrutinib treatment. This TCR was recovered from a human donor with chronic lymphocytic leukemia. V gene TRBV18 combines with J gene TRBJ1-2; perhaps TRBD1 as D (6 bases). The CDR3 is CASSLAGTTNLKAYGYTF. The CDR3, as DNA: TGTGCCAGCTCTTTAGCAGGGACAACAAACTTAAAAGCCTATGGCTACACCTTC.